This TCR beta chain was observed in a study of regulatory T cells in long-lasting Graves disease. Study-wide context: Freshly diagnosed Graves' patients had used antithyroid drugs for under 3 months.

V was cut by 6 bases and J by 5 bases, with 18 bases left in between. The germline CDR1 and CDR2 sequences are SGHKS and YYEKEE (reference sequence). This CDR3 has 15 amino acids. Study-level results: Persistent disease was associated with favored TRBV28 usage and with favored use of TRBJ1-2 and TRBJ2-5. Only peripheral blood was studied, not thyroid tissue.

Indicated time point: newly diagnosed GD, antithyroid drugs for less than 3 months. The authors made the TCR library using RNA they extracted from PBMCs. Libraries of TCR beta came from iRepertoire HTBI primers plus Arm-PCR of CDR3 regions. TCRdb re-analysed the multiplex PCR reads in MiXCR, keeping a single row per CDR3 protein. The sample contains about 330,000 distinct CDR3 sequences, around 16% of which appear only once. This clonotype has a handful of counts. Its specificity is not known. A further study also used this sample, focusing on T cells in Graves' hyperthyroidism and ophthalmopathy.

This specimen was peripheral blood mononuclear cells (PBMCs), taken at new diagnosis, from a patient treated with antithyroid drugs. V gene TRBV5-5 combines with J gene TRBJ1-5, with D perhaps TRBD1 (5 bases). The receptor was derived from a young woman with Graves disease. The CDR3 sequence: CASTLWRQGHQPQHF. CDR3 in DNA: TGTGCCAGCACCCTGTGGAGGCAGGGCCATCAGCCCCAGCATTTT.